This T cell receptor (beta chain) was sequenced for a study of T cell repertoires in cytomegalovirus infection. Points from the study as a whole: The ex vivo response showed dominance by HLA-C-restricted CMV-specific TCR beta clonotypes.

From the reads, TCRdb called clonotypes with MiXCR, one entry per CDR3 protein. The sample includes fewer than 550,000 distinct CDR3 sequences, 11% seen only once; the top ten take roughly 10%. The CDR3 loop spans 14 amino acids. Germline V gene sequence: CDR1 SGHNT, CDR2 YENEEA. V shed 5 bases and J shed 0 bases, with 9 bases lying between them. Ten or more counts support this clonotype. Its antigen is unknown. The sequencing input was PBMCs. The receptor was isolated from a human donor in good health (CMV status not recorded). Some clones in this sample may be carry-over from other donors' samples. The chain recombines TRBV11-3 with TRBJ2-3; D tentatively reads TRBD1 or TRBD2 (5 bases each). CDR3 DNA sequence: TGTGCCAGCAGCCTCCGGGACAGCACAGATACGCAGTATTTT. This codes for CASSLRDSTDTQYF.